Shown below are 7 T cell receptor beta chains from a single sample sequenced in a study of CD8 T cells in Susac syndrome. The authors reverse transcribed roughly 0.5 to 1 ug RNA with random hexamers. From the immunoSEQ multiplex PCR reads, TCRdb called clonotypes with MiXCR, one entry per CDR3 protein. Of hundreds of thousands of distinct CDR3 sequences in the sample, about 89% are singletons; the top ten hold roughly 0.2%. Sequencing input: CD8+ T cells from PBMCs. These receptors came from a human donor with multiple sclerosis.

CDR3 residues: CASSIAPPNYNEQFF. Written as DNA, the CDR3 is TGTGCCAGTAGTATTGCCCCGCCGAACTACAATGAGCAGTTCTTC. The chain employs TRBV19 and TRBJ2-1; no clear D gene. CDR3 length equals 15 residues. The V and J ends lost 3 bases and 3 bases respectively, with 12 bases between them. Germline loops: CDR1 LNHDA, CDR2 SQIVND (reference sequence).

This clonotype was counted a single time. V and J are TRBV28 and TRBJ2-7; TRBD2 aligns across 8 bases. The CDR3 loop spans 16 amino acids. V lost 2 bases, J lost 4 bases, and 10 bases stayed unmatched. Germline CDR1 is MDHEN and CDR2 is SYDVKM. The CDR3 loop reads CASSLSLSGSMYEQYF. CDR3 bases: TGTGCCAGCAGTTTAAGTTTGAGCGGGAGTATGTACGAGCAGTACTTC.

The CDR3 region is CASSPDEGTGGFEQFF. The DNA of the CDR3 is TGCGCCAGCAGCCCGGATGAGGGGACAGGGGGCTTTGAGCAGTTCTTC. The chain is built from TRBV4-3 and TRBJ2-1; 12 bases align to TRBD1. In germline, CDR1 is LGHNA, CDR2 YSLEER. The CDR3 is made up of 16 amino acids. V trimming: 4 bases; J trimming: 9 bases; junction bases outside the gene matches: 10.

The rearrangement joins TRBV7-9 to TRBJ1-2, with D perhaps matching TRBD1 (6 bases). Per the germline V gene, CDR1 is SEHNR and CDR2 is FQNEAQ (reference sequence). The V end lost 4 bases, the J end lost 7 bases, and 10 bases lay between the germline ends. The CDR3 sequence is 12 residues long. The CDR3 here is CASSSDRSGYTF. The CDR3 DNA sequence: TGTGCCAGCAGCTCGGACAGAAGTGGCTACACCTTC.

The sample holds one count of this clonotype. J is TRBJ1-5 and V is TRBV9; tentatively, D is TRBD1 (5 bases). Germline CDR1 is SGDLS and CDR2 is YYNGEE. V shed 8 bases and J shed 3 bases, with 12 bases lying between them. This CDR3 region has 13 residues. The chain's CDR3 is CARQDSPNQPQHF. CDR3 coding DNA: TGTGCCAGACAAGACAGCCCCAATCAGCCCCAGCATTTT.

This clonotype was detected only once. This chain links TRBV5-6 with TRBJ2-3, with D maybe TRBD2 (5 bases). The germline V gene encodes CDR1 SGHDT and CDR2 YYEEEE. CDR3 length: 15 residues. V lost 3 bases to trimming and J lost 6 bases, with 17 bases between them. As DNA, the CDR3 is TGTGCCAGCAGCTATCACCCGGGGTCATCTGATACGCAGTATTTT. The encoded protein is CASSYHPGSSDTQYF.

This clonotype was detected only once. The rearrangement links TRBV7-9 to TRBJ2-5, with unresolved D. The CDR3 totals 13 residues. V gave up 1 base and J gave up 5 bases, with 8 bases separating them. Germline V lookup: CDR1 SEHNR, CDR2 FQNEAQ (reference sequence). The CDR3 spells CASSLVMGETQYF. Written as DNA, the CDR3 is TGTGCCAGCAGCTTAGTGATGGGGGAGACCCAGTACTTC.